A selection of T cell receptor beta chains follows, all from one sample in a study of cytomegalovirus exposure and HLA in healthy donors. Method: immunoSEQ multiplex PCR; TCRdb's copy keeps in-frame clones and lacks some. The sample lists 50,000 to 70,000 clones, 85% to 95% occurring once. The sequenced sample consisted of PBMCs. Receptors were obtained from a woman under 30 in good health and CMV-seropositive. Both conserved end residues are part of each CDR3. A D gene is named only where the DNA matches it firmly. Size is stated for part of the rows, as once, few or many counts, or as a class when the clone is expanded.

D: TRBD1; size: .; J: TRBJ1-2; V: TRBV28; CDR3: CASRRQGNYGYTF; DNA: TGTGCCAGCCGAAGACAGGGAAACTATGGCTACACCTTC
D: .; size: .; J: TRBJ1-4; V: TRBV7-9; CDR3: CASSPAQGLNEKLFF; DNA: TGTGCCAGCAGCCCCGCACAGGGTCTTAATGAAAAACTGTTTTTT
D: TRBD2; size: .; J: TRBJ2-5; V: TRBV9; CDR3: CASSVVGSGGAGETQYF; DNA: TGTGCCAGCAGCGTAGTGGGTAGCGGGGGGGCCGGGGAGACCCAGTACTTC
D: .; size: .; J: TRBJ2-1; V: TRBV15; CDR3: CATSRGGGGSFNEQFF; DNA: TGTGCCACCAGCAGAGGGGGGGGCGGGAGTTTCAATGAGCAGTTCTTC
D: TRBD2; size: once; J: TRBJ2-1; V: TRBV5-6; CDR3: CASSSRGSGGPPYNEQFF; DNA: TGTGCCAGCAGCTCAAGAGGATCGGGGGGGCCTCCCTACAATGAGCAGTTCTTC
D: .; size: .; J: TRBJ2-3; V: TRBV28; CDR3: CASSGSGTFRGTQYF; DNA: TGTGCCAGCAGTGGTAGCGGAACCTTCAGAGGTACGCAGTATTTT
D: TRBD1; size: once; J: TRBJ2-7; V: TRBV6-1; CDR3: CASSGTGHNYEQYF; DNA: TGTGCCAGCAGTGGGACAGGGCATAACTACGAGCAGTACTTC
D: .; size: .; J: TRBJ1-2; V: TRBV7-2; CDR3: CASSLPLDRANYGYTF; DNA: TGTGCCAGCAGCTTACCTTTGGACAGAGCTAACTATGGCTACACCTTC
D: TRBD1; size: .; J: TRBJ1-5; V: TRBV6-1; CDR3: CASIRTGGNQPQHF; DNA: TGTGCCAGCATCCGGACAGGGGGGAATCAGCCCCAGCATTTT
D: TRBD1; size: .; J: TRBJ2-2; V: TRBV11-2; CDR3: CASSTPGQPTPGELFF; DNA: TGTGCCAGCAGCACCCCGGGACAGCCCACCCCTGGGGAGCTGTTTTTT
D: .; size: .; J: TRBJ1-1; V: TRBV6-1; CDR3: CASRGPGPGNTFF; DNA: TGTGCCAGCAGGGGCCCCGGGCCCGGGAATACTTTCTTT
D: .; size: .; J: TRBJ1-1; V: TRBV11-2; CDR3: CASSFEPRQIPLWGTEAFF; DNA: TGTGCCAGCAGCTTCGAGCCCAGACAGATTCCCCTATGGGGCACTGAAGCTTTCTTT
D: .; size: .; J: TRBJ1-6; V: TRBV2; CDR3: CASKGDGNSPLHF; DNA: TGTGCCAGCAAGGGGGACGGAAATTCACCCCTCCACTTT
D: .; size: once; J: TRBJ1-1; V: TRBV27; CDR3: CASSFAQRGLAEAFF; DNA: TGTGCCAGCAGTTTTGCCCAACGGGGGTTGGCTGAAGCTTTCTTT
D: TRBD1; size: .; J: TRBJ1-2; V: TRBV6-5; CDR3: CASRETGRGYTF; DNA: TGTGCCAGCAGGGAGACAGGGCGCGGCTACACCTTC
D: TRBD1; size: .; J: TRBJ2-7; V: TRBV5-6; CDR3: CASSLSGTGRVEQYF; DNA: TGTGCCAGCAGCTTATCCGGGACAGGGAGGGTCGAGCAGTACTTC
D: TRBD1; size: .; J: TRBJ2-4; V: TRBV19; CDR3: CASSTEPRQGIAKNIQYF; DNA: TGTGCCAGTAGTACCGAGCCCAGACAGGGGATAGCCAAAAACATTCAGTACTTC
D: TRBD1; size: .; J: TRBJ1-1; V: TRBV18; CDR3: CASATGGDTEAFF; DNA: TGTGCCAGCGCGACAGGGGGCGATACTGAAGCTTTCTTT
D: TRBD1; size: .; J: TRBJ2-6; V: TRBV7-6; CDR3: CASRDGQGATGANVLTF; DNA: TGTGCCAGCAGAGATGGACAGGGGGCGACTGGGGCCAACGTCCTGACTTTC
D: .; size: .; J: TRBJ2-5; V: TRBV7-2; CDR3: CASSLAGQPQETQYF; DNA: TGTGCCAGCAGCTTAGCCGGACAGCCACAAGAGACCCAGTACTTC
D: .; size: .; J: TRBJ2-3; V: TRBV7-7; CDR3: CASSLEGGTQYF; DNA: TGTGCTAGCAGCTTAGAAGGGGGTACGCAGTATTTT
D: .; size: .; J: TRBJ2-7; V: TRBV15; CDR3: CATSSQKTYEQYF; DNA: TGTGCCACCAGCAGTCAGAAGACCTACGAGCAGTACTTC
D: .; size: .; J: TRBJ1-5; V: TRBV5-1; CDR3: CASSIGDSNQPQHF; DNA: TGCGCCAGCAGCATAGGGGATAGCAATCAGCCCCAGCATTTT